These 10 T cell receptor beta chains came from one sample sequenced in a study of response to subunit inactivated influenza vaccine. TCRdb itself ran the RT-PCR reads through MiXCR, one entry per CDR3 protein. The table shows 150,000 to 200,000 distinct CDR3 sequences, with approximately 11% occurring only once. Material: CD8+ T cells sorted from PBMCs, obtained 23 to 25 months after vaccination. These receptors were obtained from a man aged 45 to 75 who received an inactivated influenza vaccine.

This clonotype has at least ten counts. The CDR3 region has the DNA TGTGCCAGCAGCTTAGCCCCGGGACTAGCGGACTACGAGCAGTACTTC. Translated: CASSLAPGLADYEQYF. J is TRBJ2-7 and V is TRBV11-2; 11 bases are a match to TRBD2. Trimming removed 1 base from V and 3 bases from J; junction bases left unmatched: 5. Germline V gene data show CDR1 as SGHAT and CDR2 as FQNNGV. The CDR3 spans 16 residues.

The chain recombines TRBV21-1 with TRBJ2-2; the table assigns TRBD1, which was not confirmed against the DNA. TRBV21-1 is assigned pseudogene status. The CDR3 extends over 14 amino acids. The CDR3 spells CARTSTGNTGELFF. The CDR3 bases are TGTGCCCGAACGTCTACAGGGAACACCGGGGAGCTGTTTTTT.

The rearrangement joins TRBV3-1 to TRBJ1-2, with 10 positions matching TRBD1. The CDR3 runs 15 residues. The germline V gene has CDR1 LGHDT and CDR2 YNNKEL (reference sequence). The trim removed 2 bases at V and 7 bases at J, leaving 7 bases unmatched. The DNA of the CDR3 is TGTGCCAGCAGCCAATGGACCGGACAGGGGGGTGGCTACACCTTC. It is translated as CASSQWTGQGGGYTF.

This clonotype was counted many times. The V gene is TRBV4-3, the J gene TRBJ1-4, with 7 bases lining up with TRBD1. Germline trimming cut 5 bases from V and 7 bases from J; bases unmatched to any gene: 10. The length of the CDR3 is 15 residues. Germline V lookup: CDR1 LGHNA, CDR2 YSLEER. The CDR3 DNA follows: TGCGCCAGCAGCAGGGGGCAACGGGGGGGTGAAAAACTGTTTTTT. Translated: CASSRGQRGGEKLFF.

This chain uses TRBV2 with TRBJ2-2; maybe TRBD1 (6 bases). Trimming removed 4 bases at V and 4 bases at J, with 16 bases between. The CDR3 runs to 16 residues. CDR1 and CDR2 (germline): SNHLY, FYNNEI. The CDR3 region has the DNA TGTGCCAGCAGTGGGCCTACAGGGCGAGGCACCGGGGAGCTGTTTTTT. Translation gives CASSGPTGRGTGELFF. Using reference TRBV2 and TRBJ2-2 for the parts outside the CDR3, the full variable domain is EPEVTQTPSHQVTQMGQEVILRCVPISNHLYFYWYRQILGQKVEFLVSFYNNEISEKSEIFDDQFSVERPDGSNFTLKIRSTKLEDSAMYFCASSGPTGRGTGELFFGEGSRLTVL.

This clonotype was counted only a few times. The chain couples TRBV12-3 or TRBV12-4 to TRBJ2-5, with D possibly matching TRBD1 (6 bases). CDR3 size: 13 residues. V was trimmed by 6 bases and J by 4 bases, leaving 12 bases between them. The CDR3 bases are TGTGCCAGCAGCTACAGGGTCTTAGAGACCCAGTACTTC. Translated: CASSYRVLETQYF.

In this sample, this clonotype turned up a few times. The chain employs TRBV6-5 and TRBJ2-7, with a weak D call TRBD2 (5 bases). CDR1 and CDR2 from the germline V gene are MNHEY and SVGAGI. Deletions cut 2 bases from V and 2 bases from J, with 16 bases between. The CDR3 extends over 16 amino acids. The CDR3 bases are TGTGCCAGCAGTTACGGTGCCAGCGGAAAACCCTACGAGCAGTACTTC. Protein sequence: CASSYGASGKPYEQYF.

The rearrangement links TRBV2 to TRBJ1-2, with TRBD1 identical over 7 bases. V trimming: 7 bases; J trimming: 2 bases; junction bases outside the gene matches: 7. CDR3 size: 14 residues. Germline values: CDR1 SNHLY, CDR2 FYNNEI. CDR3 nucleotides: TGTGCCAGCACCTTGACAGGGCAAAACTATGGCTACACCTTC. As protein: CASTLTGQNYGYTF.

This chain uses TRBV9 with TRBJ2-1, with 9 nucleotides matching TRBD2. With 5 bases clipped from V and 7 bases from J, the junction kept 13 bases outside the gene matches. The CDR3 contains 16 residues. Germline-derived CDR1 and CDR2 are SGDLS and YYNGEE. The CDR3 DNA follows: TGTGCCAGCAGTAGACTAGCGGTTTATACCCAAAATGAGCAGTTCTTC. Its protein is CASSRLAVYTQNEQFF.

This clonotype was picked up a small number of times. The rearrangement joins TRBV6-1 to TRBJ2-2, with TRBD2 as a possible D gene (6 bases). V gave up 8 bases and J gave up 0 bases, with 10 bases separating them. This CDR3 is built from 14 residues. The germline CDR1 and CDR2 sequences are MNHNS and SASEGT. As DNA, the CDR3 is TGTGCCAGCCAGAGGGAGGCGAACACCGGGGAGCTGTTTTTT. Amino acids: CASQREANTGELFF.